This T cell receptor (beta chain) was retrieved from a study of radiation and T cells in renal cell carcinoma. Time point described: baseline pretreatment blood. The sample's treatment: 15 Gy SBRT to primary tumor, nephrectomy 4 weeks later. Profiled with immunoSEQ multiplex PCR; TCRdb holds only in-frame clones, not every one. The table shows more than 75,000 clones, with 82% occurring only once. Looked up from germline, CDR1 is SGHAT and CDR2 is FQNNGV. This CDR3 spans 15 amino acids. V lost 4 bases, J lost 5 bases, and 10 bases stayed unmatched. The sequence came from a man in his 60s with renal cell carcinoma. The source was blood, collected from a patient whose treatment included radiotherapy and nephrectomy. The chain carries TRBV11-2 and TRBJ2-7; 8 bases are shared with TRBD2. CDR3 protein: CASSSRGLVAHEQYF. In DNA, the CDR3 is TGTGCCAGCAGCTCCAGGGGACTAGTCGCCCACGAGCAGTACTTC. Combining the CDR3 with reference TRBV11-2 and TRBJ2-7 gives the whole variable domain EAGVAQSPRYKIIEKRQSVAFWCNPISGHATLYWYQQILGQGPKLLIQFQNNGVVDDSQLPKDRFSAERLKGVDSTLKIQPAKLEDSAVYLCASSSRGLVAHEQYFGPGTRLTVT.